This T cell receptor beta chain was sequenced in a study of post-analysis software for immune sequencing data. Study-wide results and caveats: Relative to controls, patients had a few TRBV segments at higher frequency, with TRBV5-6, TRBV5-1 and TRBV20-1 among these. Controls significantly exceeded multiple sclerosis patients in normalized Chao1 diversity.

The J segment lost 0 bases and the V segment lost 6 bases, leaving 15 bases of the junction unmatched. The CDR3 extends over 18 amino acids. Unique molecular identifiers tagged the TCR beta cDNA libraries. TCRdb itself ran the PCR reads through MiXCR, one entry per CDR3 protein. Among about 500,000 distinct CDR3 sequences listed, approximately 45% were seen once. A remark on this clonotype: Its antigen is undetermined.

The sequenced sample was blood. This receptor was obtained from a girl aged 5-17 years with multiple sclerosis. V gene TRBV12-3 or TRBV12-4 combines with J gene TRBJ1-1, with TRBD1 matching 8 bases. This CDR3 reads CASSHPGGGGPMNTEAFF. DNA for the CDR3: TGTGCCAGCAGCCATCCAGGGGGCGGGGGACCCATGAACACTGAAGCTTTCTTT.